Below are 18 T cell receptor beta chains sequenced from a single sample in a study of identical twins. In TCRdb, the 5' RACE reads were re-called with MiXCR into one record per CDR3 protein. Of hundreds of thousands of distinct CDR3 sequences in the sample, approximately 22% are singletons; the top ten hold 4.3%. The same sample was also studied in work on T cells expressing NK-cell markers.

The sequencing input was PBMCs. The receptors shown here come from a woman aged 18 to 35 in good health.

This clonotype was seen a few times. The chain is built from TRBV10-3 and TRBJ2-7; possible D gene TRBD1, 5 bases. V was clipped by 2 bases and J by 3 bases, with 11 bases between them. Germline V gives CDR1 ENHRY, CDR2 SYGVKD. The CDR3 loop spans 14 amino acids. CDR3 in DNA: TGTGCCATCAGTGAGAAAAGGGGTCTCTACGAGCAGTACTTC. It specifies CAISEKRGLYEQYF.

This chain uses TRBV20-1 with TRBJ2-1; D remains ambiguous. V shed 3 bases and J shed 6 bases, with 9 bases lying between them. The CDR3 runs to 12 residues. The germline CDR1 and CDR2 sequences are DFQATT and SNEGSKA (reference sequence). CDR3 DNA: TGCAGTGCTAGCCGACCGAGCAATGAGCAGTTCTTC. Translating gives CSASRPSNEQFF.

This clonotype occurred a few times. The chain has TRBV11-2 and TRBJ2-7; the D gene is possibly TRBD2 (5 bases). The CDR3 is 15 residues long. Trimming took off 5 bases at V and 3 bases at J, with 17 bases between the two ends. The germline V gene has CDR1 SGHAT and CDR2 FQNNGV. CDR3 DNA sequence: TGTGCCAGCAGCATCCCTAGGGCCGGGGACTACGAGCAGTACTTC. This sequence encodes CASSIPRAGDYEQYF.

This clonotype came up once. A much larger clone differs from this one at a single base, so this may be a read error. The chain carries TRBV20-1 and TRBJ2-7; 9 nucleotides match TRBD1. From germline, CDR1 is DFQATT and CDR2 SNEGSKA (reference sequence). The CDR3 runs 15 residues. V shed 7 bases and J 6 bases; nucleotides not matched to a gene: 16. The CDR3: CSGSPGQGLGGEQYF. The CDR3 nucleotides are TGCAGTGGTAGCCCGGGACAGGGCTTGGGGGGCGAGCAGTACTTC.

Many counts were recorded for this clonotype. CDR3 protein: CASSFRTENTGELFF. CDR3 in DNA: TGCGCCAGCAGCTTCCGGACAGAGAACACCGGGGAGCTGTTTTTT. The gene calls are TRBV5-1 and TRBJ2-2, with D possibly being TRBD1 (6 bases). This CDR3 comprises 15 residues. Per germline, CDR1 SGHRS and CDR2 YFSETQ. V was cut by 2 bases and J by 1 base, with 9 bases left in between.

This clonotype was seen more than once but under ten times. The chain has TRBV7-2 and TRBJ2-7; D not certain. Germline V gene lookup returns CDR1 SGHTA and CDR2 FQGNSA. V shed 4 bases and J shed 5 bases, with 21 bases lying between them. The CDR3 is 16 amino acids. The CDR3 region is CASSSVGPRTWHEQYF. The DNA of the CDR3 is TGTGCCAGCAGCTCCGTCGGGCCCCGAACATGGCACGAGCAGTACTTC.

This clonotype has a handful of counts. The chain combines TRBV20-1 with TRBJ2-5; 12 bases are shared with TRBD2. J lost 6 bases, V lost 6 bases, and 8 bases had no gene match. The CDR3 contains 14 residues. CDR1 and CDR2 (germline): DFQATT, SNEGSKA (reference sequence). The CDR3 DNA sequence: TGCAGTGCACCTAGCGGGGGGGCCTGGCAGACCCAGTACTTC. Encoded protein: CSAPSGGAWQTQYF.

This clonotype appeared a few times. This chain connects TRBV9 to TRBJ1-6; D might be TRBD1 (5 bases). Germline V gene data show CDR1 as SGDLS and CDR2 as YYNGEE. V was shortened by 3 bases and J by 6 bases, with 16 bases between the two germline ends. The CDR3 extends over 16 amino acids. As DNA, the CDR3 is TGTGCCAGCAGCGCCCGAGGGGACCGCCTTAATTCACCCCTCCACTTT. Its translation is CASSARGDRLNSPLHF.

This clonotype was seen only a few times. The chain has TRBV25-1 and TRBJ2-1, with D hard to call. The length of the CDR3 is 16 residues. The germline CDR1 and CDR2 sequences are MGHDK and SYGVNS. Trimming stripped 3 bases from V and 1 base from J, with 13 bases between. The CDR3: CASSDPTAESYNEQFF. The CDR3 coding sequence is TGTGCCAGCAGTGATCCGACTGCCGAATCCTACAATGAGCAGTTCTTC. The entire variable domain, with the rest obtained from reference TRBV25-1 and TRBJ2-1, is as follows: EADIYQTPRYLVIGTGKKITLECSQTMGHDKMYWYQQDPGMELHLIHYSYGVNSTEKGDLSSESTVSRIRTEHFPLTLESARPSHTSQYLCASSDPTAESYNEQFFGPGTRLTVL.

The J gene is TRBJ2-3, the V gene TRBV9; D gene ambiguous. This CDR3 has 13 amino acids. Trimming shortened V by 0 bases and J by 11 bases, and 13 bases separated the two germline ends. Germline loops: CDR1 SGDLS, CDR2 YYNGEE. As DNA, the CDR3 is TGTGCCAGCAGCGTAGTGGTAGATGGGGTGCAGTATTTT. As protein: CASSVVVDGVQYF.

In its sample, this clonotype was seen a few times. This sequence joins TRBV29-1 and TRBJ2-1, with TRBD2 matching 8 bases. Germline CDR1 SQVTM, CDR2 ANQGSEA. Unmatched junction bases numbered 1, after V lost 0 bases and J lost 12 bases. There are 11 residues in the CDR3. CDR3 loop: CSVEDLAGQFF. CDR3 coding DNA: TGCAGCGTTGAAGATCTAGCGGGGCAGTTCTTC.

This clonotype occurred a few times. This rearrangement joins TRBV4-3 to TRBJ1-1; D is possibly TRBD1 (5 bases). Germline values: CDR1 LGHNA, CDR2 YSLEER. This CDR3 has 15 amino acids. V lost 0 bases, J lost 5 bases, and 13 bases lay in between. CDR3 nucleotides: TGCGCCAGCAGCCAAGATACGGCAGGGATAACTGAAGCTTTCTTT. Its translation is CASSQDTAGITEAFF.

The chain combines TRBV7-2 with TRBJ2-7, with TRBD2 identical over 15 bases. CDR3 length: 16 amino acids. The germline V gene encodes CDR1 SGHTA and CDR2 FQGNSA. The V segment lost 5 bases and the J segment 3 bases; nucleotides outside the gene matches: 5. CDR3 in DNA: TGTGCCAGCAGCCTGGGACTAGCGGGAGGACTCTACGAGCAGTACTTC. The encoded protein is CASSLGLAGGLYEQYF.

This clonotype was recorded at least ten times. The chain has TRBV7-6 and TRBJ2-5; no clear D. V was trimmed by 5 bases and J by 10 bases, leaving 14 bases between them. CDR3 size: 12 residues. CDR1 SGHVS and CDR2 FNYEAQ come from the germline V gene. CDR3: CASSPVTEGQYF. The DNA of the CDR3 is TGTGCCAGCAGCCCGGTAACAGAAGGCCAGTACTTC.

The chain is built from TRBV20-1 and TRBJ2-1; 9 nucleotides agree with TRBD2. The CDR3 is made up of 16 amino acids. In germline, CDR1 is DFQATT, CDR2 SNEGSKA (reference sequence). J lost 3 bases, V lost 3 bases, and 9 bases had no gene match. As DNA, the CDR3 is TGCAGTGCTAGGAAGCTAGCGGGAATCGGCTACAATGAGCAGTTCTTC. Encoded protein: CSARKLAGIGYNEQFF.

As for this clonotype: At one boundary the junction diverges from the germline segment, which might be a read error. The chain uses TRBV6-6 and TRBJ1-2; D gene ambiguous. Germline CDR1 and CDR2: MNHNY and SVGAGI (reference sequence). This CDR3 has 11 amino acids. CDR3 in amino acids: CASGYDYGYTF. CDR3 DNA sequence: TGTGCCAGCGGTTACGACTATGGCTACACCTTC.

In regard to this clonotype: At one boundary the junction diverges from the germline segment, which might be a read error. This sequence joins TRBV12-3 or TRBV12-4 and TRBJ2-1, with D perhaps assigned TRBD1 or TRBD2 (6 bases each). This CDR3 has 18 residues. Here the CDR3 reads CACSPRTGPGVGRNEQFF. The CDR3 DNA sequence: TGTGCCTGCAGTCCTCGGACGGGTCCAGGGGTAGGGAGGAATGAGCAGTTCTTC.

This clonotype was seen just once. The chain couples TRBV4-1 to TRBJ2-1; 9 positions match TRBD1. Germline-derived CDR1 and CDR2 are MGHRA and YSYEKL. The CDR3 extends over 13 amino acids. The V and J ends lost 6 bases and 9 bases, in that order; junction bases with no gene match: 6. The CDR3, as DNA: TGCGCCAGCAGGGAGGGACAGGGTCGTGAGCAGTTCTTC. Protein sequence: CASREGQGREQFF.